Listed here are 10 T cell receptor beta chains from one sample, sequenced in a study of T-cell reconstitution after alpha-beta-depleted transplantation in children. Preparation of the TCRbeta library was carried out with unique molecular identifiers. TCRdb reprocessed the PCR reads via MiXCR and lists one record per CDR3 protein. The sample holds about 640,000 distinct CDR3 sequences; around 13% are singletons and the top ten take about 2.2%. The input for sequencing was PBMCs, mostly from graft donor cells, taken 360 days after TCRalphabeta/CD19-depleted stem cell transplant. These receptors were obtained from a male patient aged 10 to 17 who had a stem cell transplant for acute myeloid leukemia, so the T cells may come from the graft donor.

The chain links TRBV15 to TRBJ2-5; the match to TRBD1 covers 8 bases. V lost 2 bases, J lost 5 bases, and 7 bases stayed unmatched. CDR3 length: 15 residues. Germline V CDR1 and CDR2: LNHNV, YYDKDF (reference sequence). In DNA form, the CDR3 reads TGTGCCACCAGCAGATCACGGACAGGGTTTGAGACCCAGTACTTC. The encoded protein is CATSRSRTGFETQYF.

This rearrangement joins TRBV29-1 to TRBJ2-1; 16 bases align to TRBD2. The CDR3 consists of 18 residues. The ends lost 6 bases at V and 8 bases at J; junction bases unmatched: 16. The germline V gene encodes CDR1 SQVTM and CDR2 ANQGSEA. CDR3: CSVRVGLAGGPLRDEQFF. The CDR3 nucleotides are TGCAGCGTCCGTGTGGGACTAGCGGGAGGGCCCCTTCGGGATGAGCAGTTCTTC.

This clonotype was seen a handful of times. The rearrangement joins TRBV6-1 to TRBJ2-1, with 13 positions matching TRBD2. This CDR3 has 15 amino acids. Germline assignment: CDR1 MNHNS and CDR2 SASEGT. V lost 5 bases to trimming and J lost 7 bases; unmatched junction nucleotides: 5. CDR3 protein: CASSKLAGGMNEQFF. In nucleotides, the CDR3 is TGTGCCAGCAGTAAACTAGCGGGAGGGATGAATGAGCAGTTCTTC.

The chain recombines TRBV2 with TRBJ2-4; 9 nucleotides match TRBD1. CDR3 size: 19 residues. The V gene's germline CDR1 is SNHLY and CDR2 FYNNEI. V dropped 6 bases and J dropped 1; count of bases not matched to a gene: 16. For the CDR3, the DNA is TGTGCCAGCAGAGCCCCTACAGGGGGCTCTTCGTGGGCCAAAAACATTCAGTACTTC. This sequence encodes CASRAPTGGSSWAKNIQYF.

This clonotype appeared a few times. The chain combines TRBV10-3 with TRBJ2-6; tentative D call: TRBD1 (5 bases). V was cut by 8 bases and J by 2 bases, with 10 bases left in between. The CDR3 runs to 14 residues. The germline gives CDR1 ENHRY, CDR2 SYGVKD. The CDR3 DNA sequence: TGTGCCATCCCTGTCAGGGCTGGGGCCAACGTCCTGACTTTC. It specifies CAIPVRAGANVLTF.

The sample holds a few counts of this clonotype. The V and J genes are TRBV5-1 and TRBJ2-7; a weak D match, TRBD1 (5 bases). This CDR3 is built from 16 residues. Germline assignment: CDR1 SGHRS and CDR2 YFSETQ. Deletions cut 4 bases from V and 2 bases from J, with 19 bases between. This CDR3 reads CASSEDISSDAYEQYF. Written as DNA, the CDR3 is TGCGCCAGCAGCGAGGACATCTCTAGTGACGCCTACGAGCAGTACTTC.

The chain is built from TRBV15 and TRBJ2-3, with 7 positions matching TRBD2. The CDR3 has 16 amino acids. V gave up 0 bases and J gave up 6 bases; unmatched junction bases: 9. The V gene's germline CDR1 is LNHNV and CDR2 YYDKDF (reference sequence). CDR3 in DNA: TGTGCCACCAGCAGAGACCTCCCGACTAGCCCGGATACGCAGTATTTT. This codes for CATSRDLPTSPDTQYF. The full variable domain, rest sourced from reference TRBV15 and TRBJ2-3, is DAMVIQNPRYQVTQFGKPVTLSCSQTLNHNVMYWYQQKSSQAPKLLFHYYDKDFNNEADTPDNFQSRRPNTSFCFLDIRSPGLGDTAMYLCATSRDLPTSPDTQYFGPGTRLTVL.

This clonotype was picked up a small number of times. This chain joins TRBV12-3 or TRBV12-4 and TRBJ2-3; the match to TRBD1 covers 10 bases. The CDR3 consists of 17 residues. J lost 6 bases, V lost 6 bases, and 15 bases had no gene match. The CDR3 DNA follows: TGTGCCAGCAGCCCTCCGGGACAGGGGTTAGTTCGCGATACGCAGTATTTT. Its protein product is CASSPPGQGLVRDTQYF.

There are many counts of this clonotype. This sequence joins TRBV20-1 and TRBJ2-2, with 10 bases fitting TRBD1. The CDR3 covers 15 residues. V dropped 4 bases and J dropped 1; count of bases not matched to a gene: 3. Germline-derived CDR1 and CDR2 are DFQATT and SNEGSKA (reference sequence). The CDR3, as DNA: TGCAGTGCTACCGGGACAGGGGTGAACACCGGGGAGCTGTTTTTT. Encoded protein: CSATGTGVNTGELFF.

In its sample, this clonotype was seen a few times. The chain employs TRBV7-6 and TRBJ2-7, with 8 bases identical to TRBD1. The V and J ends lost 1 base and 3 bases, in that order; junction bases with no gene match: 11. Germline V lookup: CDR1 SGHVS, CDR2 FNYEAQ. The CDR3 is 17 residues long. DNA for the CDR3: TGTGCCAGCAGCTTAGGAGGCCTCCGGGACAGGATCTACGAGCAGTACTTC. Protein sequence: CASSLGGLRDRIYEQYF. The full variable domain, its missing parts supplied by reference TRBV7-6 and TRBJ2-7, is GAGVSQSPRYKVTKRGQDVALRCDPISGHVSLYWYRQALGQGPEFLTYFNYEAQQDKSGLPNDRFSAERPEGSISTLTIQRTEQRDSAMYRCASSLGGLRDRIYEQYFGPGTRLTVT.